The 20 T cell receptor beta chains below come from one sample, sequenced in a study of T cells in Graves' hyperthyroidism and ophthalmopathy. Amplified regions were TCR beta CDR3 sequences from RNA transcripts. HTBI primers were employed in a first-round RT-PCR of the TCR CDR3. TCRdb redid the calling of the multiplex PCR reads with MiXCR, one entry per CDR3 protein. Seen here are hundreds of thousands of distinct CDR3 sequences, about half observed once, and the top ten hold 6.5% to 9%. Sequencing input: peripheral blood or thyroid tissue (not recorded which). The receptor source for this set is a woman aged 18-35 years with Graves' hyperthyroidism.

This clonotype was counted many times. The V call is TRBV2, the J call TRBJ2-7; D unclear. Germline V gene lookup returns CDR1 SNHLY and CDR2 FYNNEI. The length of the CDR3 is 12 residues. Trimming stripped 6 bases from V and 3 bases from J, with 9 bases between. The CDR3 protein is CASRLDGYEQYF. The CDR3 DNA reads TGTGCCAGCAGGCTGGACGGCTACGAGCAGTACTTC. Supplemented by reference TRBV2 and TRBJ2-7, the full variable domain reads EPEVTQTPSHQVTQMGQEVILRCVPISNHLYFYWYRQILGQKVEFLVSFYNNEISEKSEIFDDQFSVERPDGSNFTLKIRSTKLEDSAMYFCASRLDGYEQYFGPGTRLTVT.

The chain recombines TRBV10-3 with TRBJ1-1, with 8 bases aligning to TRBD1. Germline lookup yields CDR1 ENHRY and CDR2 SYGVKD. Unmatched junction bases numbered 18, after V lost 10 bases and J lost 2 bases. The CDR3 is 17 amino acids. CDR3 amino acids: CASTETGVLGLNTEAFF. The CDR3 DNA is TGTGCCAGCACCGAGACAGGGGTTCTTGGCCTTAACACTGAAGCTTTCTTT.

There are a few counts of this clonotype. CDR3 nucleotides: TGTGCCAGCAGCTTGGGAGGATGGGACAGCAATCAGCCCCAGCATTTT. It encodes CASSLGGWDSNQPQHF. This chain joins TRBV7-3 and TRBJ1-5; D may be TRBD1 (5 bases). Germline CDR1 and CDR2: SGHTA and FQGTGA. The CDR3 is 16 amino acids. V gave up 3 bases and J gave up 1 base, with 13 bases separating them. Using reference TRBV7-3 and TRBJ1-5 for the parts outside the CDR3, the full variable domain is GAGVSQTPSNKVTEKGKYVELRCDPISGHTALYWYRQSLGQGPEFLIYFQGTGAADDSGLPNDRFFAVRPEGSVSTLKIQRTERGDSAVYLCASSLGGWDSNQPQHFGDGTRLSIL.

This clonotype was seen ten or more times. The chain is built from TRBV24-1 and TRBJ2-2, with a tentative D call TRBD1 (5 bases). Trimming removed 6 bases from V and 4 bases from J, with 14 bases in between. Germline loops: CDR1 KGHDR, CDR2 SFDVKD. This CDR3 is built from 15 residues. This CDR3 reads CATSPAGWGTGELFF. DNA for the CDR3: TGTGCCACCAGTCCGGCAGGGTGGGGCACCGGGGAGCTGTTTTTT.

This clonotype was seen only a few times. The genes are TRBV20-1 and TRBJ1-6; D remains ambiguous. V was clipped by 3 bases and J by 8 bases, with 14 bases between them. This CDR3 is 14 amino acids long. CDR1 is DFQATT, CDR2 SNEGSKA, per germline (reference sequence). The CDR3 sequence: CSARGPIVDSPLHF. CDR3 coding DNA: TGCAGTGCTAGGGGCCCCATCGTGGATTCACCCCTCCACTTT.

The gene calls are TRBV11-2 and TRBJ1-1, with a possible D match to TRBD1 (5 bases). Germline loops: CDR1 SGHAT, CDR2 FQNNGV. The length of the CDR3 is 12 residues. Trimming took 6 bases from V and 10 from J, leaving 15 bases between them. CDR3 residues: CASSEGTSVAFF. For the CDR3, the DNA is TGTGCCAGCAGTGAAGGGACTAGCGTAGCTTTCTTT.

V gene TRBV29-1 combines with J gene TRBJ2-5, with D unresolved. This CDR3 comprises 12 residues. Trimming took off 8 bases at V and 4 bases at J, with 14 bases between the two ends. CDR1 SQVTM and CDR2 ANQGSEA come from the germline V gene. CDR3: CSTVGEGETQYF. The CDR3 DNA reads as TGCAGCACTGTTGGGGAAGGAGAGACCCAGTACTTC. The full variable domain, completed using reference TRBV29-1 and TRBJ2-5, is SAVISQKPSRDICQRGTSLTIQCQVDSQVTMMFWYRQQPGQSLTLIATANQGSEATYESGFVIDKFPISRPNLTFSTLTVSNMSPEDSSIYLCSTVGEGETQYFGPGTRLLVL.

This clonotype was counted at least ten times. CDR3 nucleotide sequence: TGTGCCAGCAGGCCCTCCCCCGCGACAGTCGCCTACGAGCAGTACTTC. This gives the protein CASRPSPATVAYEQYF. The chain has TRBV7-8 and TRBJ2-7; the D gene is possibly TRBD1 (5 bases). CDR1 is SGHVS, CDR2 FQNEAQ, per germline. The CDR3 contains 16 residues. The V end lost 6 bases, the J end lost 2 bases, and 20 bases lay between the germline ends.

There are a few counts of this clonotype. The CDR3 here is CASSLSSVGNTEAFF. The CDR3 region has the DNA TGTGCCAGCAGTTTATCGTCGGTTGGGAACACTGAAGCTTTCTTT. The chain is built from TRBV12-3 or TRBV12-4 and TRBJ1-1; the D is unclear. This CDR3 has 15 amino acids. The ends were cut back, 2 bases at V and 1 base at J, with 11 bases in the middle.

Comment on this clonotype: A read error may account for a junction end that differs from germline. The chain uses TRBV24-1 and TRBJ2-5, with 8 bases identical to TRBD1. The germline CDR1 and CDR2 sequences are KGHDR and SFDVKD. This CDR3 contains 15 residues. This CDR3 reads CASSPRGQGAETQYF. The CDR3 bases are TGTGCCAGCAGTCCCCGTGGACAGGGAGCAGAGACCCAGTACTTC.

This clonotype was detected a few times. The CDR3 loop reads CASSFPSGTGYEKLFF. The CDR3 DNA is TGTGCCAGCAGTTTCCCTTCCGGGACAGGGTACGAAAAACTGTTTTTT. V gene TRBV7-9 combines with J gene TRBJ1-4, with TRBD1 matching 9 bases. Germline lookup yields CDR1 SEHNR and CDR2 FQNEAQ (reference sequence). V shed 6 bases and J 8 bases; nucleotides not matched to a gene: 13. The CDR3 is made up of 16 amino acids.

This clonotype has just a few counts. This chain joins TRBV11-3 and TRBJ1-4; a weak D match, TRBD1 (5 bases). The germline V and J ends were trimmed by 2 bases and 7 bases, with 11 bases remaining between them. The CDR3 extends over 14 amino acids. From germline, CDR1 is SGHNT and CDR2 YENEEA. The CDR3 DNA sequence: TGTGCCAGCAGCTTACGGGCGAGGGGTGAAAAACTGTTTTTT. It is translated as CASSLRARGEKLFF.

The gene calls are TRBV19 and TRBJ2-6, with TRBD2 identical over 8 bases. The CDR3 has 17 amino acids. Unmatched junction bases numbered 7, after V lost 2 bases and J lost 4 bases. Germline CDR1 reads LNHDA; CDR2 reads SQIVND (reference sequence). For the CDR3, the DNA is TGTGCCAGTAGTATATCAGCGGGAGTTTTAGGGGCCAACGTCCTGACTTTC. Protein sequence: CASSISAGVLGANVLTF.

There are a few counts of this clonotype. The rearrangement joins TRBV27 to TRBJ1-1, with D possibly TRBD1 on 6 matching bases. Looked up from germline, CDR1 is MNHEY and CDR2 is SMNVEV (reference sequence). V was trimmed by 0 bases and J by 4 bases, leaving 12 bases between them. This CDR3 is 15 amino acids long. The CDR3 region is CASSLSAGGLTEAFF. In DNA, the CDR3 is TGTGCCAGCAGTTTATCGGCGGGGGGCCTCACTGAAGCTTTCTTT.

The V gene is TRBV19, the J gene TRBJ2-7, with unresolved D. Trimming took 6 bases from V and 3 from J, leaving 15 bases between them. Germline loops: CDR1 LNHDA, CDR2 SQIVND (reference sequence). CDR3 length: 14 amino acids. CDR3 nucleotide sequence: TGTGCCAGTAGCATATGGGGTTCGGGCTACGAGCAGTACTTC. Its protein product is CASSIWGSGYEQYF.

This clonotype came up many times. V is TRBV12-3 or TRBV12-4 and J is TRBJ1-4; D ambiguous. The CDR3 contains 12 residues. V was cut by 1 base and J by 13 bases, with 10 bases left in between. This CDR3 reads CASSLGALGLFF. Here the CDR3 DNA reads TGTGCCAGCAGTTTAGGGGCGCTTGGACTGTTTTTT.

The V gene is TRBV20-1, the J gene TRBJ1-5; possibly TRBD1 for D (5 bases). This CDR3 has 16 residues. Germline assignment: CDR1 DFQATT and CDR2 SNEGSKA (reference sequence). V was pared by 3 bases and J by 4 bases, with 19 bases between. Here the CDR3 reads CSASLYRGGRNQPQHF. The CDR3 DNA sequence: TGCAGTGCTAGTTTGTACCGGGGCGGACGAAATCAGCCCCAGCATTTT.

This chain uses TRBV10-3 with TRBJ2-7; TRBD1 aligns across 7 bases. V lost 6 bases and J lost 0; bases outside the gene matches: 5. Germline V CDR1 and CDR2: ENHRY, SYGVKD. The CDR3 contains 14 residues. The CDR3 bases are TGTGCCATCAGAGACAGGGAACTCTCCTACGAGCAGTACTTC. Translated: CAIRDRELSYEQYF.

This clonotype was seen ten or more times. The J gene is TRBJ1-5, the V gene TRBV20-1; D gene ambiguous. The germline V gene encodes CDR1 DFQATT and CDR2 SNEGSKA (reference sequence). The CDR3 has 13 residues. Trimming removed 3 bases at V and 7 bases at J, with 13 bases between. The CDR3 DNA is TGCAGTGCTAGGGGCCAGGCGGGCCAGCCCCAGCATTTT. This sequence encodes CSARGQAGQPQHF.

The chain links TRBV29-1 to TRBJ1-2; 11 bases line up with TRBD1. J was trimmed by 6 bases and V by 8 bases; bases with no gene match: 8. CDR1 SQVTM and CDR2 ANQGSEA come from the germline V gene. The CDR3 length is 13 residues. Here the CDR3 reads CSLGGQGANGYTF. CDR3 bases: TGCAGCTTAGGAGGACAGGGGGCGAATGGCTACACCTTC. The full variable domain, rest sourced from reference TRBV29-1 and TRBJ1-2, is SAVISQKPSRDICQRGTSLTIQCQVDSQVTMMFWYRQQPGQSLTLIATANQGSEATYESGFVIDKFPISRPNLTFSTLTVSNMSPEDSSIYLCSLGGQGANGYTFGSGTRLTVV.